This TCR beta chain was recovered during a study of cytomegalovirus exposure and HLA in healthy donors. Study results and caveats: Certain sequence variants were highly shared and formed a cluster, and this cluster was likely a sequencing artifact. The classifier reportedly diagnosed cytomegalovirus status with high sensitivity and specificity.

Note on this clone: Its specificity is unknown.

The primer mix had 60 Vbeta and 13 Jbeta primers. Assay used: immunoSEQ multiplex PCR; TCRdb lists only in-frame clones, some missing. This sample's table reports some 200,000 clones. Per germline, CDR1 ENHRY and CDR2 SYGVKD. V shed 4 bases, J shed 0 bases, and the junction held 14 bases outside the gene matches. The CDR3 is made up of 19 amino acids. J is TRBJ1-3 and V is TRBV10-3; 8 bases map to TRBD1. The receptor's source is a man aged 30 to 45 in good health and CMV-seronegative. The sample comprised PBMCs. Written as DNA, the CDR3 is TGTGCCATCAGTGCCCAACTTTCCGGGACAGGAAGCTCTGGAAACACCATATATTTT. Residues: CAISAQLSGTGSSGNTIYF.